This is a list of T cell receptor beta chains from one sample in a study of CD8+CD57+ T cells in acquired aplastic anemia. TCRdb reprocessed the reads with MiXCR, giving one entry per CDR3 protein. In the table there are some 290,000 distinct CDR3 sequences, around 60% of which are singletons. The specimen sequenced was sorted CD4+, CD8+, or CD8+CD57+ T cells (not recorded which) from PBMCs. All receptors come from a human donor with severe aplastic anemia or a healthy control (not recorded which). Each CDR3 is given with its conserved first and last residue. Fields, in order: J gene, V gene, D gene, clone size, CDR3 DNA, CDR3 protein. The D gene is left open where the match is weak. Clone size is given for some rows only: seen once, a few or many times, or a class if the clone is expanded.

TRBJ1-5,TRBV19,NA,NA,TGTGCCAGTATTATGAGAAACACCGGGGTTAGTAGGGAGCCCCAGCATTTT,CASIMRNTGVSREPQHF
TRBJ1-2,TRBV29-1,NA,NA,NA,CSLFLCQLAGQGTGYTF
TRBJ1-4,TRBV5-1,NA,NA,TGCGCCAGCAGCATCGGGACTAATGAAAAACTGTTTTTT,CASSIGTNEKLFF
TRBJ2-5,TRBV7-2,TRBD2,NA,TGTGCCAGCAGCTTGGGAGCTAGCGGGGGGGAAGAGACCCAGTACTTC,CASSLGASGGEETQYF
TRBJ2-7,TRBV7-9,NA,few,TGTGCCAGCAGCCCTTCTAGGACGGCTACCTACGAGCAGTACTTC,CASSPSRTATYEQYF
TRBJ2-7,TRBV5-1,NA,many,TGCGCCAGCAGCGTCAGTGGGGGAAAATCCTACGAGCAGTACTTC,CASSVSGGKSYEQYF
TRBJ1-1,TRBV29-1,TRBD1,NA,TGCAGCGTTGACCTGGGACAGCCCACTGAAGCTTTCTTT,CSVDLGQPTEAFF
TRBJ2-7,TRBV7-2,TRBD2,NA,TGTGCCAGCCGGGAGGGCGGGAGCTCCTACGAGCAGTACTTC,CASREGGSSYEQYF
TRBJ1-5,TRBV5-6,NA,NA,TGTGCCAGCAGCTGGGGTGTGGATCAGCCCCAGCATTTT,CASSWGVDQPQHF
TRBJ1-1,TRBV6-6,NA,few,TGTGCCAGCAGTTACAACAGAGAAGCTTTCTTT,CASSYNREAFF
TRBJ2-1,TRBV12-3/TRBV12-4,TRBD2,once,TGTGCCAGCAGTTTAGTAGTAGCGGGGATTGAGCAGTTCTTC,CASSLVVAGIEQFF
TRBJ2-5,TRBV3-1,NA,once,TGTGCCAGCAGCCAAGATGGGGGTTTGGGGACCCAGTACTTC,CASSQDGGLGTQYF
TRBJ1-4,TRBV9,NA,NA,TGTGCCAGCAGCGGGGATGCAACTAATGAAAAACTGTTTTTT,CASSGDATNEKLFF
TRBJ2-5,TRBV7-8,NA,NA,TGTGCCAGCAGCTCGCTAAACCAAGAGACCCAGTACTTC,CASSSLNQETQYF
TRBJ2-5,TRBV4-2,TRBD2,NA,TGTGCCAGCAGCTTAGCGGGTGTAAAAGAGACCCAGTACTTC,CASSLAGVKETQYF
TRBJ1-1,TRBV19,NA,NA,TGTGCCAGTAGTCCTCGGACGGTGAACACTGAAGCTTTCTTT,CASSPRTVNTEAFF
TRBJ2-4,TRBV4-2,TRBD2,NA,TGTGCCAGCAGCCAACCCCTGGGCGGGGGGGCAAGAGGAACCAAAAACATTCAGTACTTC,CASSQPLGGGARGTKNIQYF
TRBJ2-3,TRBV6-4,NA,NA,TGTGCCAGCAGTTCTTACAGGAGCACAGATACGCAGTATTTT,CASSSYRSTDTQYF
TRBJ2-3,TRBV7-8,TRBD2,NA,TGTGCCGGTCAACTAGCGGGGGGGGCGTGGACCACAGATACGCAGTATTTT,CAGQLAGGAWTTDTQYF
TRBJ1-3,TRBV5-1,NA,many,TGCGCCAGCAGCCCCCCCGGGTTGGGAAACACCATATATTTT,CASSPPGLGNTIYF
TRBJ2-5,TRBV5-4,TRBD1,NA,TGTGCCAGCAGCTTGTGGACAGGACTTCGAGAGCAGTACTTC,CASSLWTGLREQYF
TRBJ2-7,TRBV7-9,TRBD1,NA,TGTGCCAGCAGCCTCCGGGACAGGGCCGACGAGCAGTACTTC,CASSLRDRADEQYF
TRBJ2-1,TRBV20-1,NA,NA,TGCAGTGCCGAAACGGACCAGTTCTTC,CSAETDQFF
TRBJ1-2,TRBV10-2,NA,NA,TGCGCCAGCACATCCCTTTCCCTTAACTATGGCTACACCTTC,CASTSLSLNYGYTF
TRBJ2-1,TRBV12-3/TRBV12-4,NA,many,TGTGCCAGCAGCTTCAAACAGGTTACCTCGTTGTCTGAGCAGTTCTTC,CASSFKQVTSLSEQFF
TRBJ1-2,TRBV10-3,NA,NA,TGTGCCATCAGTGAGCAAATCGGGATTAGTGGCTACACCTTC,CAISEQIGISGYTF
TRBJ2-3,TRBV5-4,NA,many,TGTGCCAGCAGCTTGTTTCGCGGGGCTAAGTCGGATACGCAGTATTTT,CASSLFRGAKSDTQYF
TRBJ1-1,TRBV11-1,NA,many,TGTGCCAGCAGCTTAGAACAGTACACTGAAGCTTTCTTT,CASSLEQYTEAFF